The 13 T cell receptor beta chains below all came from one sample that was sequenced in a study of radiotherapy plus CTLA-4 blockade in lung cancer. Clones were read by immunoSEQ multiplex PCR, and TCRdb kept only the in-frame ones, dropping some. The data contain 75,000 to 95,000 clones, about four fifths of them singletons. The input for sequencing was peripheral blood, taken from a patient treated with radiotherapy plus ipilimumab. The receptors come from a human donor with non-small cell lung cancer that progressed on radiotherapy plus ipilimumab.

The chain combines TRBV10-3 with TRBJ2-2; 8 nucleotides agree with TRBD1. J gave up 5 bases and V 4 bases, and 6 bases lay outside the gene matches. Germline CDR1 ENHRY, CDR2 SYGVKD. This CDR3 is built from 15 residues. The chain's CDR3 is CAISALTGETGELFF. The CDR3 coding sequence is TGTGCCATCAGTGCATTGACAGGGGAGACCGGGGAGCTGTTTTTT.

This clone was recorded once. The rearrangement joins TRBV5-1 to TRBJ1-1; D remains ambiguous. Germline V gene data show CDR1 as SGHRS and CDR2 as YFSETQ. V lost 0 bases and J lost 1, with 10 bases in between. The CDR3 is 15 residues long. The CDR3 protein is CASSLAPGPNTEAFF. The CDR3 nucleotides read TGCGCCAGCAGCTTGGCCCCCGGACCGAACACTGAAGCTTTCTTT.

This chain links TRBV9 with TRBJ1-2, with 7 bases fitting TRBD1. Losses at the gene ends were 0 bases for V and 5 bases for J; bases not matched to a gene: 7. This CDR3 region has 15 residues. Germline V gives CDR1 SGDLS, CDR2 YYNGEE. The CDR3, as DNA: TGTGCCAGCAGCGTAGATGGAGGGGGCGCATATGGCTACACCTTC. Translated, it gives CASSVDGGGAYGYTF. Full variable domain (rest looked up from reference TRBV9 and TRBJ1-2): DSGVTQTPKHLITATGQRVTLRCSPRSGDLSVYWYQQSLDQGLQFLIQYYNGEERAKGNILERFSAQQFPDLHSELNLSSLELGDSALYFCASSVDGGGAYGYTFGSGTRLTVV.

This chain joins TRBV10-2 and TRBJ2-2; TRBD1 matches at 10 bases. The trim removed 6 bases at V and 4 bases at J, leaving 5 bases unmatched. CDR1 and CDR2 from the germline V gene are WSHSY and SAAADI. The CDR3 runs to 15 residues. CDR3 bases: TGCGCCAGCAGACCCGGGACAGGGGCCACCGGGGAGCTGTTTTTT. Protein: CASRPGTGATGELFF.

V is TRBV5-1 and J is TRBJ2-1, with TRBD1 identical over 7 bases. The germline CDR1 and CDR2 sequences are SGHRS and YFSETQ. This CDR3 has 15 residues. With V trimmed by 4 bases and J by 6 bases, 10 bases remained unmatched. CDR3 in DNA: TGCGCCAGCAGCCCGGGACAGAACCCTTTCAATGAGCAGTTCTTC. It yields the protein CASSPGQNPFNEQFF.

The rearrangement uses TRBV28 and TRBJ2-1, with 9 bases matching TRBD2. Germline CDR1 MDHEN, CDR2 SYDVKM. Unmatched junction bases numbered 19, after V lost 3 bases and J lost 10 bases. The CDR3 is 18 residues long. CDR3 bases: TGTGCCAGCAGTTTCTTTCCGGGTCTGACTAGCGGCGGACGGGAGCAGTTCTTC. It is translated as CASSFFPGLTSGGREQFF.

V gene TRBV6-5 combines with J gene TRBJ2-1; no clear D gene. Trimming left V 10 bases short and J 2 bases short, with 12 bases between. Germline CDR1 reads MNHEY; CDR2 reads SVGAGI. The CDR3 consists of 13 residues. This CDR3 reads CATVGETYNEQFF. As DNA, the CDR3 is TGTGCCACCGTCGGCGAGACCTACAATGAGCAGTTCTTC.

This clone has only a few counts. The chain couples TRBV14 to TRBJ1-3, with D uncertain. The CDR3 runs to 14 residues. Germline loops: CDR1 SGHDN, CDR2 FVKESK. V was shortened by 6 bases and J by 0 bases, with 9 bases between the two germline ends. CDR3 sequence: CASSRTFSGNTIYF. The CDR3 nucleotides read TGTGCCAGCAGTCGGACTTTCTCTGGAAACACCATATATTTT.

The chain uses TRBV6-6 and TRBJ1-5; TRBD1 agrees at 9 bases. Trimming at V came to 4 bases and at J to 7 bases, leaving 5 bases not matched to a gene. The germline gives CDR1 MNHNY, CDR2 SVGAGI (reference sequence). The CDR3 runs 14 residues. CDR3 sequence: CASSSTGGRQPQHF. DNA of the CDR3: TGTGCCAGCAGTTCCACAGGGGGCAGGCAGCCCCAGCATTTT.

V gene TRBV28 combines with J gene TRBJ1-5, with D tentatively TRBD1 (5 bases). V was trimmed by 3 bases and J by 5 bases, leaving 11 bases between them. The germline V gene encodes CDR1 MDHEN and CDR2 SYDVKM. The CDR3 sequence is 14 residues long. In DNA form, the CDR3 reads TGTGCCAGCAGTTTTGGGACCCTCGATCAGCCCCAGCATTTT. Its protein product is CASSFGTLDQPQHF.

The J gene is TRBJ2-7, the V gene TRBV6-6, with D unresolved. The CDR3 is 10 residues long. The V end was cut by 8 bases, the J end by 5 bases, with 7 bases between. Germline V gives CDR1 MNHNY, CDR2 SVGAGI (reference sequence). The chain's CDR3 is CASFDNEQYF. CDR3 nucleotides: TGTGCCAGCTTTGATAACGAGCAGTACTTC.

The chain has TRBV14 and TRBJ2-7; 11 bases map to TRBD2. The CDR3 runs to 15 residues. Trimming at V came to 4 bases and at J to 5 bases, leaving 7 bases not matched to a gene. Germline CDR1 and CDR2: SGHDN and FVKESK. The CDR3 spells CASSPGTSGTHEQYF. The CDR3 bases are TGTGCCAGCAGCCCCGGGACTAGCGGCACACACGAGCAGTACTTC. The variable domain in full, completed from reference TRBV14 and TRBJ2-7, reads EAGVTQFPSHSVIEKGQTVTLRCDPISGHDNLYWYRRVMGKEIKFLLHFVKESKQDESGMPNNRFLAERTGGTYSTLKVQPAELEDSGVYFCASSPGTSGTHEQYFGPGTRLTVT.

This clone was detected once. The genes are TRBV27 and TRBJ1-5, with no clear D. The CDR3 spans 13 residues. V was clipped by 2 bases and J by 5 bases, with 7 bases between them. The germline gives CDR1 MNHEY, CDR2 SMNVEV (reference sequence). CDR3 DNA: TGTGCCAGCAGTTTAAAGGGTGATCAGCCCCAGCATTTT. It is translated as CASSLKGDQPQHF.